The 23 T cell receptor beta chains below all came from one sample that was sequenced in a study of CD8+ T cells in alopecia areata (dated by TCRdb to between 2017 and 2018). The library relied on the immunoSEQ multiplex PCR assay. RNA was extracted from all samples and reverse transcribed into cDNA, which served as template for TCR sequencing. TCRdb's version of the immuneACCESS table is confined to in-frame rearrangements and falls short of the full clone set. An unresolved V gene accounts for under half of the shortfall where checked; the remainder is of unknown origin. This sample is represented by approximately 150,000 clones; around 86% of them were singletons. The ten largest clones take up about 13% of the sample. This specimen's time point label, interpreted: about 4 weeks on oral tofacitinib. The treatment or condition label of this sample denotes: oral pan-JAK inhibitor, 5-10 mg twice daily.

This specimen consisted of CD8+ T cells sorted from blood, obtained at week 4, from a patient treated with tofacitinib. These receptors came from a human donor with alopecia areata.

The rearrangement uses TRBV7-9 and TRBJ2-3; 7 bases map to TRBD1. Looked up from germline, CDR1 is SEHNR and CDR2 is FQNEAQ (reference sequence). This CDR3 has 15 amino acids. Trimming cost V 5 bases and J 4 bases; bases outside gene matches: 9. CDR3 in amino acids: CASSQGGVASDTQYF. CDR3 nucleotides: TGTGCCAGCAGCCAAGGGGGCGTTGCTTCAGATACGCAGTATTTT.

The genes are TRBV29-1 and TRBJ2-1; D is unresolved. The CDR3 is made up of 15 amino acids. Trimming cost V 2 bases and J 2 bases, with 13 bases left between them. Per germline, CDR1 SQVTM and CDR2 ANQGSEA. The CDR3 nucleotides are TGCAGCGTTGAATCGTTCGGTAAAACCTACAATGAGCAGTTCTTC. Residues: CSVESFGKTYNEQFF.

The gene calls are TRBV11-2 and TRBJ2-3; D is unclear. The CDR3 contains 12 residues. Per the germline V gene, CDR1 is SGHAT and CDR2 is FQNNGV. The ends were cut back, 5 bases at V and 5 bases at J, with 8 bases in the middle. The CDR3 DNA follows: TGTGCCAGCAGCCCGCTAATAGATACGCAGTATTTT. This gives the protein CASSPLIDTQYF.

The V and J genes are TRBV4-1 and TRBJ2-2; D unresolved. Germline CDR1 and CDR2: MGHRA and YSYEKL. V lost 0 bases and J lost 7, with 15 bases in between. The CDR3 contains 16 residues. This CDR3 reads CASSQDGSDRNGELFF. For the CDR3, the DNA is TGCGCCAGCAGCCAAGACGGGTCCGATAGGAACGGGGAGCTGTTTTTT.

The chain links TRBV4-1 to TRBJ1-1, with D unresolved. The CDR3 is made up of 16 amino acids. Deletions cut 4 bases from V and 1 base from J, with 16 bases between. Germline CDR1 is MGHRA and CDR2 is YSYEKL. The CDR3 loop is CASSPSPLVRNTEAFF. DNA for the CDR3: TGCGCCAGCAGCCCCTCTCCCCTCGTTAGGAACACTGAAGCTTTCTTT.

The V call is TRBV27, the J call TRBJ1-2; a weak D match, TRBD1 (5 bases). The germline V gene encodes CDR1 MNHEY and CDR2 SMNVEV (reference sequence). V gave up 8 bases and J gave up 4 bases, with 20 bases separating them. The CDR3 contains 15 residues. This CDR3 is CASLNRQGMGYGYTF. The DNA for the CDR3 is TGTGCCAGCCTTAACAGGCAAGGGATGGGCTATGGCTACACCTTC.

The genes are TRBV6-5 and TRBJ2-2; D is possibly TRBD2 (5 bases). Trimming removed 2 bases from V and 0 bases from J, with 10 bases in between. The CDR3 loop spans 16 amino acids. Germline values: CDR1 MNHEY, CDR2 SVGAGI. The CDR3 here is CASSYDPGTNTGELFF. CDR3 sequence (DNA): TGTGCCAGCAGTTACGATCCGGGGACGAACACCGGGGAGCTGTTTTTT.

This chain connects TRBV4-2 to TRBJ2-3, with 9 bases that match TRBD2. Germline V gene sequence: CDR1 LGHNA, CDR2 YNFKEQ. Germline trimming cut 0 bases from V and 0 bases from J; bases unmatched to any gene: 13. This CDR3 is 20 amino acids long. The CDR3 bases are TGTGCCAGCAGCCAAGATGCCGGCGGGGGGGCCTACCTTAGCACAGATACGCAGTATTTT. It codes for CASSQDAGGGAYLSTDTQYF.

The J gene is TRBJ2-7, the V gene TRBV7-7, with D perhaps matching TRBD2 (6 bases). Trimming shortened V by 1 base and J by 7 bases, and 11 bases separated the two germline ends. The germline V gene encodes CDR1 SSHAT and CDR2 FNYEAQ (reference sequence). The CDR3 covers 13 residues. As DNA, the CDR3 is TGTGCCAGCAGCTTAGTACTAGCTGGGGAGCAGTACTTC. Translation gives CASSLVLAGEQYF.

The chain combines TRBV7-9 with TRBJ2-2, with 7 bases matching TRBD1. This CDR3 is 15 amino acids long. CDR1 is SEHNR, CDR2 FQNEAQ, per germline (reference sequence). V trimming: 4 bases; J trimming: 1 base; junction bases outside the gene matches: 3. The CDR3 reads CASSSDRRNTGELFF. In DNA form, the CDR3 reads TGTGCCAGCAGCTCGGACAGGAGGAACACCGGGGAGCTGTTTTTT.

The rearrangement joins TRBV29-1 to TRBJ1-2; TRBD1 matches at 7 bases. The CDR3 is made up of 11 amino acids. Per germline, CDR1 SQVTM and CDR2 ANQGSEA. The V gene end was trimmed by 6 bases and the J gene end by 8 bases; junction bases not matched to a gene: 6. The CDR3 DNA reads TGCAGCGTACAGGGGCTACGGGGCTACACCTTC. Its protein product is CSVQGLRGYTF.

The count of this clone is one. V gene TRBV30 combines with J gene TRBJ2-7; 7 nucleotides line up with TRBD2. Trimming cost V 1 base and J 4 bases; bases outside gene matches: 4. This CDR3 has 13 amino acids. CDR1 is GTSNPN, CDR2 SVGIG, per germline (reference sequence). The CDR3 protein is CAWSAGGSYEQYF. The CDR3 nucleotides read TGTGCCTGGAGTGCCGGCGGGAGTTACGAGCAGTACTTC.

The chain couples TRBV25-1 to TRBJ1-3; D is undetermined. Deletions cut 2 bases from V and 4 bases from J, with 0 bases between. The germline gives CDR1 MGHDK, CDR2 SYGVNS. The CDR3 is made up of 11 amino acids. Here the CDR3 DNA reads TGTGCCAGCAGTGAAGGAAACACCATATATTTT. Translating gives CASSEGNTIYF. The full variable domain, its missing parts supplied by reference TRBV25-1 and TRBJ1-3, is EADIYQTPRYLVIGTGKKITLECSQTMGHDKMYWYQQDPGMELHLIHYSYGVNSTEKGDLSSESTVSRIRTEHFPLTLESARPSHTSQYLCASSEGNTIYFGEGSWLTVV.

The chain combines TRBV7-9 with TRBJ2-1, with D perhaps TRBD2 (6 bases). The CDR3 consists of 13 residues. Trimming cost V 4 bases and J 10 bases, with 14 bases left between them. Looked up from germline, CDR1 is SEHNR and CDR2 is FQNEAQ (reference sequence). CDR3 protein: CASSSDGTLEQFF. The CDR3 coding sequence is TGTGCCAGCAGCTCCGATGGGACTCTGGAGCAGTTCTTC.

This clone has only one observation. This sequence joins TRBV19 and TRBJ1-2; D call uncertain. The germline gives CDR1 LNHDA, CDR2 SQIVND (reference sequence). The CDR3 has 14 residues. V dropped 0 bases and J dropped 0 bases, with 5 bases sitting between them. This CDR3 is CASSIDGPNYGYTF. Here the CDR3 DNA reads TGTGCCAGTAGTATAGACGGCCCTAACTATGGCTACACCTTC. The variable domain in full, with the rest retrieved from reference TRBV19 and TRBJ1-2, is DGGITQSPKYLFRKEGQNVTLSCEQNLNHDAMYWYRQDPGQGLRLIYYSQIVNDFQKGDIAEGYSVSREKKESFPLTVTSAQKNPTAFYLCASSIDGPNYGYTFGSGTRLTVV.

The chain has TRBV29-1 and TRBJ2-7, with a possible D match to TRBD1 (6 bases). The germline CDR1 and CDR2 sequences are SQVTM and ANQGSEA. The ends were cut back, 3 bases at V and 1 base at J, with 13 bases in the middle. This CDR3 is 14 amino acids long. The DNA for the CDR3 is TGCAGCGTTGAGGGACACCTTAATTCCTACGAGCAGTACTTC. Translation gives CSVEGHLNSYEQYF.

The V gene is TRBV6-6, the J gene TRBJ2-2, with D perhaps TRBD1 (5 bases). This CDR3 spans 14 amino acids. V gave up 7 bases and J gave up 4 bases, with 13 bases separating them. CDR1 and CDR2 from the germline V gene are MNHNY and SVGAGI (reference sequence). The CDR3 is CASTIGRGTGELFF. In DNA, the CDR3 is TGTGCCAGCACCATTGGTAGGGGCACCGGGGAGCTGTTTTTT.

A single count supports this clone. The chain links TRBV7-9 to TRBJ1-5; D is uncertain. Germline V gives CDR1 SEHNR, CDR2 FQNEAQ (reference sequence). The CDR3 runs to 14 residues. Trimming left V 8 bases short and J 1 base short, with 12 bases between. CDR3 DNA sequence: TGTGCCAGCCGTGGCCCGGGGAGCAATCAGCCCCAGCATTTT. This codes for CASRGPGSNQPQHF.

This clone was observed a single time. The rearrangement links TRBV29-1 to TRBJ2-7; either TRBD1 or TRBD2 may supply D (5 bases each). V lost 1 base and J 2 bases, leaving 21 bases between the germline ends. Germline values: CDR1 SQVTM, CDR2 ANQGSEA. CDR3 length equals 17 residues. CDR3 nucleotide sequence: TGCAGCGTTGAAGTGGGGGTGGCAGGGAGCATAACCTACGAGCAGTACTTC. Protein sequence: CSVEVGVAGSITYEQYF.

The chain couples TRBV9 to TRBJ1-1; D is possibly TRBD1 (6 bases). Trimming cost V 3 bases and J 6 bases, with 12 bases left between them. The CDR3 contains 13 residues. CDR1 SGDLS and CDR2 YYNGEE come from the germline V gene. The CDR3 DNA sequence: TGTGCCAGCAGCGATCTACAGGGTCCTGAAGCTTTCTTT. Translation: CASSDLQGPEAFF.

V gene TRBV7-2 combines with J gene TRBJ2-5; D is perhaps TRBD2 (6 bases). This CDR3 has 19 amino acids. The germline gives CDR1 SGHTA, CDR2 FQGNSA. V lost 1 base and J 1 base, leaving 22 bases between the germline ends. The CDR3 DNA is TGTGCCAGCAGCTTAGGAGGGCAGGGACTTCTCGGGCCCCAAGAGACCCAGTACTTC. Residues: CASSLGGQGLLGPQETQYF.

This rearrangement joins TRBV19 to TRBJ2-1; the D is unclear. This CDR3 is 13 amino acids long. The V gene's germline CDR1 is LNHDA and CDR2 SQIVND (reference sequence). V was shortened by 5 bases and J by 4 bases, with 9 bases between the two germline ends. The CDR3, as DNA: TGTGCCAGTAGTCTCGGACCTTACAATGAGCAGTTCTTC. Its protein product is CASSLGPYNEQFF.

The rearrangement uses TRBV29-1 and TRBJ2-2; tentatively, D is TRBD2 (7 bases). The CDR3 has 13 amino acids. The germline gives CDR1 SQVTM, CDR2 ANQGSEA. V was trimmed by 3 bases and J by 4 bases, leaving 9 bases between them. CDR3 amino acids: CSVDGGPTGELFF. The CDR3, as DNA: TGCAGCGTTGACGGGGGGCCCACCGGGGAGCTGTTTTTT.